The rows below give T cell receptor beta chains drawn from one sample of a study of early stage breast cancer tumors. Clones were sequenced by immunoSEQ multiplex PCR, and TCRdb holds only the in-frame ones, with some missing. Of just over 70,000 clones listed, 65% to 85% were seen once; the top ten hold 3.5%. Specimen: blood. Receptors originate from a person in their sixties or seventies with breast cancer. Each CDR3 is given with its conserved first and last residue.

J gene	V gene	CDR3 protein
TRBJ2-2	TRBV9	CASSRLLAGYTLKELFF
TRBJ2-1	TRBV5-1	CASSFLSGGAPEQFF
TRBJ2-7	TRBV20-1	CSAQAREQYF
TRBJ2-3	TRBV11-3	CASSPSSGRSTDTQYF
TRBJ1-1	TRBV28	CASFPRGLNTEAFF
TRBJ2-7	TRBV7-2	CASSPGLAGGYEQYF
TRBJ1-5	TRBV18	CASSPGTGSYQPQHF
TRBJ2-2	TRBV5-1	CASSRDRNPTGELFF
TRBJ2-4	TRBV6-6	CASRGGTIIQYF
TRBJ2-3	TRBV4-2	CASSQGTSGGLDTQYF
TRBJ2-3	TRBV9	CASSVATPGQGADTQYF
TRBJ2-7	TRBV7-2	CASSLNPGSEQYF
TRBJ1-1	TRBV18	CASSPRYLGENTEAFF
TRBJ2-3	TRBV2	CASSEAGQGYTDTQYF
TRBJ1-1	TRBV6-1	CASSEDRGTEAFF
TRBJ2-7	TRBV29-1	CSVGGVTYEQYF
TRBJ2-1	TRBV7-3	CASSLSRNSYNEQFF
TRBJ1-5	TRBV2	CASRQGPDGPQHF
TRBJ2-7	TRBV28	CASISSSYEQYF
TRBJ1-2	TRBV5-4	CASSIKGLGNYGYTF
TRBJ2-1	TRBV6-1	CASSVTSGGEGEQFF
TRBJ2-5	TRBV19	CASRPTGEETQYF
TRBJ1-5	TRBV5-1	CASSAGGDSNQPQHF
TRBJ2-3	TRBV11-2	CASSRLGLAGGGDTQYF
TRBJ1-2	TRBV5-1	CASSSQGQGANGYTF
TRBJ2-5	TRBV5-6	CASSPQLGETQYF
TRBJ1-1	TRBV6-1	CASGWTGRMDTEAFF
TRBJ1-3	TRBV18	CASSPARISGNTIYF
TRBJ2-2	TRBV5-1	CASRRTSGGTGELFF
TRBJ2-7	TRBV10-3	CAISDGQGEQYF
TRBJ1-4	TRBV29-1	CSGGQGNEKLFF
TRBJ2-7	TRBV6-1	CASSLAGGPSYEQYF
TRBJ1-2	TRBV5-4	CASTPGGHRKNGYTF
TRBJ2-7	TRBV23-1	CASSQNRSPPSLDTKQYF
TRBJ2-1	TRBV19	CASRGTSGLPYNEQFF
TRBJ1-2	TRBV28	CVTGGRYGYTF
TRBJ1-6	TRBV6-1	CASEESSYNSPLHF
TRBJ2-2	TRBV19	CASSMGPARELFF
TRBJ2-3	TRBV23-1	CASSHDGVRSTDTQYF
TRBJ1-5	TRBV5-8	CASSTGDDSNQPQHF
TRBJ2-3	TRBV28	CASTGQGGSTDTQYF
TRBJ2-7	TRBV27	CASTLTRDGAYEQYF
TRBJ2-1	TRBV28	CASSFWGNEQFF
TRBJ2-3	TRBV6-6	CASSMTGSSSTDTQYF
TRBJ1-6	TRBV6-1	CASSNPTGPSPPLHF
TRBJ1-5	TRBV10-3	CAISESRPVNRNQPQHF
TRBJ2-5	TRBV28	CASSDRTLETQYF
TRBJ1-2	TRBV30	CAWSVGGGYTF
TRBJ2-7	TRBV10-3	CAISSDRGTYEQYF
TRBJ2-3	TRBV6-1	CASSELGRVTDTQYF
TRBJ2-1	TRBV4-1	CASSQAPSGGAGEQFF
TRBJ1-5	TRBV15	CATSRDGPPYSNQPQHF
TRBJ2-7	TRBV5-4	CASSQGPGHEQYF
TRBJ2-2	TRBV27	CASSFQGGAGELFF
TRBJ1-4	TRBV6-6	CASMRTDGTGMEKLFF
TRBJ1-5	TRBV6-1	CASAQGGIQPQHF